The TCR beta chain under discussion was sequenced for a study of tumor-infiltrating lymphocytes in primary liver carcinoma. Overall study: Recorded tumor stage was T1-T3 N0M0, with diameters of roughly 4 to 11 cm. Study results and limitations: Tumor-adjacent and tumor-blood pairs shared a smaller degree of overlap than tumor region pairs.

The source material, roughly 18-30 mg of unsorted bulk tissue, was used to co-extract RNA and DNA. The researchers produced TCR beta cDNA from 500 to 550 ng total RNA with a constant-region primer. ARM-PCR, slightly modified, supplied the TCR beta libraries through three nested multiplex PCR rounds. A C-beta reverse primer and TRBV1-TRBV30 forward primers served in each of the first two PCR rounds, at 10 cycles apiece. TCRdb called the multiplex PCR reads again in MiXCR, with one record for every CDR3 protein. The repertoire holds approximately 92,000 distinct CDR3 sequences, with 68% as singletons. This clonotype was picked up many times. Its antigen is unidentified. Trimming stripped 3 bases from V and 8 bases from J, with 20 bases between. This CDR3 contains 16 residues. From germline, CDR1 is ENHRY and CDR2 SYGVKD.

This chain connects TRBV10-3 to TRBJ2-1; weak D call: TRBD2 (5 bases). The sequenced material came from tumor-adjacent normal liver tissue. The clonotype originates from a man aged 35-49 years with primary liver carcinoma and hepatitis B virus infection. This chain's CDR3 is CAISDFGNRDVDEQFF. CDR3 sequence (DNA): TGTGCCATCAGTGACTTCGGCAACCGGGATGTCGATGAGCAGTTCTTC.